This record looks at one T cell receptor (beta chain) sequence and its context. This specimen belongs to a study of glioma-infiltrating T cells after dendritic cell vaccination. Study details: Monocyte-derived dendritic cells, cultured about 7 days with IL-4 and GM-CSF, were pulsed with autologous tumor lysate. Patients received three intradermal dendritic cell vaccine injections at biweekly intervals.

Data came from immunoSEQ multiplex PCR; TCRdb stores just in-frame clones and leaves some out. The sample contains about 46,000 clones, 75% to 90% of which appear only once. Time point defined: after dendritic cell vaccination, including at tumor progression/relapse. The input for sequencing was blood, taken after dendritic cell vaccination. The TCR sequence derives from a human donor with glioblastoma.

CDR3 sequence (DNA): TGTGCCAGCAGCTTAGATTCTCTAGTGAACACTGAAGCTTTCTTT. Translated, it gives CASSLDSLVNTEAFF. J is TRBJ1-1 and V is TRBV11-3; D remains ambiguous. Germline CDR1 reads SGHNT; CDR2 reads YENEEA. With 0 bases removed from V and 0 bases from J, the gap between germline ends came to 8 bases. The CDR3 is made up of 15 amino acids.